This TCR beta chain was found in a study of siplizumab effects on memory and regulatory T cells. The repertoire was sequenced with immunoSEQ multiplex PCR; TCRdb's copy has only in-frame clones and lacks some. This table has some 97,000 clones, about 95% appearing once. CDR1 and CDR2 (germline): SGHVS, FQNEAQ. The CDR3 is made up of 18 amino acids. Trimming left V 5 bases short and J 0 bases short, with 23 bases between. The chain employs TRBV7-8 and TRBJ2-7, with D perhaps matching TRBD2 (7 bases). This sequence was found in a human donor in good health. The sample was non-Treg CD4+ T cells sorted from blood. CDR3 amino acids: CASSPRGGDLLSSYEQYF. The CDR3 DNA reads TGTGCCAGCAGCCCTAGAGGGGGGGACTTACTTAGCTCCTACGAGCAGTACTTC. The whole variable domain, filled in from reference TRBV7-8 and TRBJ2-7, reads GAGVSQSPRYKVAKRGQDVALRCDPISGHVSLFWYQQALGQGPEFLTYFQNEAQLDKSGLPSDRFFAERPEGSVSTLKIQRTQQEDSAVYLCASSPRGGDLLSSYEQYFGPGTRLTVT.